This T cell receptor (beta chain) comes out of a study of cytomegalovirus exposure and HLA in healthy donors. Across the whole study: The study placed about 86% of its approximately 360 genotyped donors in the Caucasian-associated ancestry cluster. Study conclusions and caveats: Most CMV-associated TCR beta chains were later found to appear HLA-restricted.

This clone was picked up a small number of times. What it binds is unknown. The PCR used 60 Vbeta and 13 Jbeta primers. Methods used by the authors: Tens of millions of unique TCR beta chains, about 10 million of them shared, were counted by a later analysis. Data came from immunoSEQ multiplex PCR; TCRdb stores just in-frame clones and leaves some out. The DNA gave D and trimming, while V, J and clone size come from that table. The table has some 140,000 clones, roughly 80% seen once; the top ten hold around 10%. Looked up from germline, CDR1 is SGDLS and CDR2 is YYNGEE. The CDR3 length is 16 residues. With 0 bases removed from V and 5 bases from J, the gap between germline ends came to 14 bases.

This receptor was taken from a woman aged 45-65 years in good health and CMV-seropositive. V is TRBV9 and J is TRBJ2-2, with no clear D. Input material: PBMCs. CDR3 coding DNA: TGTGCCAGCAGCGTAGGGTTGAGGAACCCGACCGGGGAGCTGTTTTTT. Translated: CASSVGLRNPTGELFF.